The source of this T cell receptor beta chain is a study of blood T cells in healthy people across ages. A second PCR of roughly 6 to 12 cycles used a sample-barcoded 5' primer and a J-beta primer mix. Each CDR3 protein gets one entry after TCRdb re-called the 5' RACE reads with MiXCR. Here the sample spans 1.8 million or so distinct CDR3 sequences, around 40% being singletons. There are a few counts of this clonotype. What it binds is not known. Germline CDR1 is DFQATT and CDR2 is SNEGSKA (reference sequence). The V gene lost 6 bases and the J gene lost 2 bases, with 16 bases spanning the gap. This CDR3 spans 14 amino acids. Study results and caveats: Unsorted PBMCs ruled out conclusive naive versus antigen-experienced comparison. Among long-lived donors, naive CD4+ cells were more numerous and diversity higher than in aged donors.

Total RNA amounts of at least 5 micrograms were extracted per sample. The chain couples TRBV20-1 to TRBJ2-5; D is perhaps TRBD2 (6 bases). The receptor comes from a human donor in good health. The specimen was blood. CDR3 residues: CSAPTSVGQETQYF. The CDR3 DNA reads as TGCAGTGCCCCGACTAGTGTAGGGCAAGAGACCCAGTACTTC.